This is a list of T cell receptor beta chains from one sample in a study of T cell responses to AZD1222 COVID-19 vaccine. Measured with immunoSEQ multiplex PCR; TCRdb has only the in-frame clones, and not every one. The repertoire includes approximately 100,000 clones, 87% of them detected once, and 9% to 15% sits in the top ten. This specimen was peripheral blood, taken on day 0 of AZD1222 vaccination. The receptors shown here come from an adult in good health. The CDR3 runs from the conserved cysteine through the conserved F or W. Each record gives: clone size, J gene, D gene, V gene, CDR3 DNA, CDR3 protein. A D gene is named only where the DNA matches it firmly. Rows may omit the clone size; those that give it use once, few, many or a size class.

once | TRBJ1-2 | NA | TRBV6-1 | TGTGCCAGCAGTGAAGCCGGGGGGGTTGGCTACACCTTC | CASSEAGGVGYTF
NA | TRBJ2-1 | NA | TRBV6-4 | TGTGCCAGCAGTGAACCGGGACTTTCACGCAATGAGCAGTTCTTC | CASSEPGLSRNEQFF
NA | TRBJ2-3 | NA | TRBV12-3/TRBV12-4 | TGTGCCAGCAGCCTCCAGGGCACAGATACGCAGTATTTT | CASSLQGTDTQYF
NA | TRBJ1-6 | TRBD1 | TRBV27 | TGTGCCAGCAGTTGGGACAGCTTCATTAATTCACCCCTCCACTTT | CASSWDSFINSPLHF
few | TRBJ1-1 | NA | TRBV28 | TGTGCCACTCAGGGGACGGGGAACACTGAAGCTTTCTTT | CATQGTGNTEAFF
NA | TRBJ2-2 | NA | TRBV5-1 | TGCGCCAGCAGCTTGGGGGGGAACACCGGGGAGCTGTTTTTT | CASSLGGNTGELFF
NA | TRBJ1-5 | TRBD1 | TRBV29-1 | TGCAGCGTCAAGACAGGGGGAAATCAGCCCCAGCATTTT | CSVKTGGNQPQHF
NA | TRBJ2-2 | NA | TRBV5-1 | TGCGCCAGCACCTCGAGGGGCCCGAACACCGGGGAGCTGTTTTTT | CASTSRGPNTGELFF
NA | TRBJ2-1 | NA | TRBV9 | TGTGCCAGCAGCGAAGGGGGGGAGGACTACAATGAGCAGTTCTTC | CASSEGGEDYNEQFF
NA | TRBJ2-5 | NA | TRBV11-1 | TGTGCCAGCAGCTTATCTCGGGAGACCCAGTACTTC | CASSLSRETQYF
NA | TRBJ2-1 | TRBD2 | TRBV4-3 | TGCGCCAGCAGCCCCACCCCCCTAGCGGGAGGGTACAATGAGCAGTTCTTC | CASSPTPLAGGYNEQFF
NA | TRBJ1-1 | NA | TRBV18 | TGTGCCAGCTCACCGGTCCGGGGAGGAGTTGGGCCGAACACTGAAGCTTTCTTT | CASSPVRGGVGPNTEAFF
few | TRBJ1-5 | NA | TRBV18 | TGTGCCAGCTCACCGGACACCGGGGATCAGCCCCAGCATTTT | CASSPDTGDQPQHF
NA | TRBJ2-3 | NA | TRBV13 | TGTGCCAGCAGCCGTACAGGACTCTCTAGCACAGATACGCAGTATTTT | CASSRTGLSSTDTQYF
NA | TRBJ2-1 | NA | TRBV19 | TGTGCCAGTAGTCAAGCTAACTCCTACAATGAGCAGTTCTTC | CASSQANSYNEQFF
NA | TRBJ2-1 | NA | TRBV28 | TGTGCCAGCAGTCTACTCTACAATGAGCAGTTCTTC | CASSLLYNEQFF
few | TRBJ2-7 | NA | TRBV28 | TGTGCCAGCAGTTTTGGGTACGAGCAGTACTTC | CASSFGYEQYF
NA | TRBJ1-2 | NA | TRBV23-1 | TGCGCCAGCAGTCAATTTAGACAGTACTATGGCTACACCTTC | CASSQFRQYYGYTF
NA | TRBJ2-3 | TRBD2 | TRBV5-1 | TGCGCCAGCAGCTTGGGACTAGCGGGAGGGGGCACAGATACGCAGTATTTT | CASSLGLAGGGTDTQYF
NA | TRBJ2-3 | TRBD1 | TRBV4-3 | TGCGCCAGCAGCCTAGAAACGGTAGACAGGGGGCATCAGTCCACAGATACGCAGTATTTT | CASSLETVDRGHQSTDTQYF
NA | TRBJ1-1 | NA | TRBV20-1 | TGCAGTGCTAGTCAGCCGATGAGGACTGAAGCTTTCTTT | CSASQPMRTEAFF
NA | TRBJ1-6 | TRBD1 | TRBV14 | TGTGCCAGCAGCCCAACTCACCGGGACAGGGCACGTGTCGTTAATTCACCCCTCCACTTT | CASSPTHRDRARVVNSPLHF
few | TRBJ2-7 | TRBD2 | TRBV7-2 | TGTGCCAGCAGTCCAGCGGGAGCAACCTCCTACGAGCAGTACTTC | CASSPAGATSYEQYF
NA | TRBJ2-7 | NA | TRBV6-1 | TGTGCCAGCAGTGAAGCGAAGTTCTACTCCTACGAGCAGTACTTC | CASSEAKFYSYEQYF
NA | TRBJ1-1 | NA | TRBV5-8 | TGTGCCAGCAGCTTGGAGAGGCGGGCTGGCACTGAAGCTTTCTTT | CASSLERRAGTEAFF
NA | TRBJ2-7 | NA | TRBV27 | TGTGCCAGCAGGCGGGACGCCGCCTACGAGCAGTACTTC | CASRRDAAYEQYF